Included here is one TCR beta chain sequence, with context. Its antigen is currently unknown. This specimen belongs to a study of neoadjuvant nivolumab and ipilimumab in lung cancer. Assay used: immunoSEQ multiplex PCR; TCRdb lists only in-frame clones, some missing. Of some 20,000 clones in the sample, 65% to 85% were seen once. The study, taken as a whole, reports: Resected-tumor TCR richness correlated positively with pretherapy blood richness.

The CDR3 runs 16 residues. Between the trimmed V and J ends, which lost 5 bases and 0 bases, there was a span of 11 bases. CDR1 is PRHDT and CDR2 is FYEKMQ in the germline V gene (reference sequence). The clonotype originates from an adult with non-small cell lung cancer. Sequencing used tumor tissue, obtained after neoadjuvant nivolumab, alone or with ipilimumab, at or shortly before surgery. The gene calls are TRBV13 and TRBJ2-6, with D unclear. In DNA form, the CDR3 reads TGTGCCAGCAGCAACAGCAGGTCCTCTGGGGCCAACGTCCTGACTTTC. Amino acids: CASSNSRSSGANVLTF. Full variable domain (outside the CDR3, taken from reference TRBV13 and TRBJ2-6): AAGVIQSPRHLIKEKRETATLKCYPIPRHDTVYWYQQGPGQDPQFLISFYEKMQSDKGSIPDRFSAQQFSDYHSELNMSSLELGDSALYFCASSNSRSSGANVLTFGAGSRLTVL.